A selection of T cell receptor beta chains follows, all from one sample in a study of cytomegalovirus exposure and HLA in healthy donors. TCRdb's table, derived via immunoSEQ multiplex PCR, lists solely in-frame clones and lacks some. The table shows about 180,000 clones, with around four fifths occurring only once. What was sequenced was PBMCs. These receptors came from a woman under 40 in good health and CMV-seronegative. CDR3s include the opening cysteine and the closing phenylalanine or tryptophan. Each record gives: D gene, V gene, J gene, CDR3 protein. A D gene is named only where the DNA matches it firmly.

d_gene: NA; v_gene: TRBV6-5; j_gene: TRBJ2-7; CDR3aa: CASTSRGYEQYF
d_gene: NA; v_gene: TRBV6-4; j_gene: TRBJ2-5; CDR3aa: CASSEDTQETQYF
d_gene: NA; v_gene: TRBV7-2; j_gene: TRBJ2-3; CDR3aa: CASSLRRRGSTDTQYF
d_gene: TRBD1; v_gene: TRBV10-2; j_gene: TRBJ1-6; CDR3aa: CASSDLLALRDRGNSPLHF
d_gene: TRBD2; v_gene: TRBV7-3; j_gene: TRBJ2-1; CDR3aa: CASSSSGGSYNEQFF
d_gene: TRBD2; v_gene: TRBV2; j_gene: TRBJ2-1; CDR3aa: CASSLLTSGGEQFF
d_gene: TRBD1; v_gene: TRBV5-1; j_gene: TRBJ2-5; CDR3aa: CASSRSGTGSGETQYF
d_gene: NA; v_gene: TRBV5-1; j_gene: TRBJ1-1; CDR3aa: CASSSQISNTEAFF
d_gene: NA; v_gene: TRBV7-6; j_gene: TRBJ1-2; CDR3aa: CASSFWRGYGYTF
d_gene: NA; v_gene: TRBV7-2; j_gene: TRBJ2-2; CDR3aa: CASSFETGELFF
d_gene: TRBD1; v_gene: TRBV6-1; j_gene: TRBJ1-5; CDR3aa: CASAGTADQPQHF
d_gene: TRBD1; v_gene: TRBV6-6; j_gene: TRBJ2-7; CDR3aa: CASSYSGQGRYEQYF
d_gene: NA; v_gene: TRBV5-1; j_gene: TRBJ1-2; CDR3aa: CASSLAGEAGYGYTF
d_gene: TRBD1; v_gene: TRBV27; j_gene: TRBJ1-6; CDR3aa: CASSWTDNRGSYNSPLHF
d_gene: NA; v_gene: TRBV30; j_gene: TRBJ1-6; CDR3aa: CAWSWRGLNSPLHF
d_gene: NA; v_gene: TRBV7-8; j_gene: TRBJ2-1; CDR3aa: CASGLAVGGAYNEQFF
d_gene: NA; v_gene: TRBV9; j_gene: TRBJ1-2; CDR3aa: CASSPSKTGGFGYTF
d_gene: TRBD1; v_gene: TRBV4-2; j_gene: TRBJ1-4; CDR3aa: CASSPRTGDVKLFF
d_gene: NA; v_gene: TRBV29-1; j_gene: TRBJ1-2; CDR3aa: CSGGEGGDGYTF
d_gene: NA; v_gene: TRBV12-5; j_gene: TRBJ2-1; CDR3aa: CASGPVISRGAYNEQFF
d_gene: TRBD1; v_gene: TRBV9; j_gene: TRBJ1-4; CDR3aa: CASSSLDRGNEKLFF
d_gene: NA; v_gene: TRBV5-1; j_gene: TRBJ2-1; CDR3aa: CASSLWGLNNEQFF
d_gene: TRBD2; v_gene: TRBV4-1; j_gene: TRBJ2-1; CDR3aa: CASSQTSGGVYNEQFF